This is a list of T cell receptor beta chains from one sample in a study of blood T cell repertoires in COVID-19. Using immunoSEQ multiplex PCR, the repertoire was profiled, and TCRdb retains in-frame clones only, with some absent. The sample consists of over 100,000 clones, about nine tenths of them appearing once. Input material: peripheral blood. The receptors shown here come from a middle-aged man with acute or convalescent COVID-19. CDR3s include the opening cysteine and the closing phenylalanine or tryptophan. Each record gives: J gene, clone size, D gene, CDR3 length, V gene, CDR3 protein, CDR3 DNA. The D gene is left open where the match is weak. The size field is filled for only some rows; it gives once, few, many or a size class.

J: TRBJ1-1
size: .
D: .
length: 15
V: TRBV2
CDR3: CASTGGQDLNTEAFF
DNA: TGTGCCAGCACCGGAGGTCAGGACCTGAACACTGAAGCTTTCTTT

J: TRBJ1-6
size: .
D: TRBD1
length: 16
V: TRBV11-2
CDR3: CASSLEGTGVGSPLHF
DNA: TGTGCCAGCAGCTTAGAGGGGACAGGGGTGGGCTCACCCCTCCACTTT

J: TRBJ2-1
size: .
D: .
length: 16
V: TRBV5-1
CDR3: CASSLGARTGYNEQFF
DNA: TGCGCCAGCAGCTTGGGGGCGCGGACGGGGTACAATGAGCAGTTCTTC

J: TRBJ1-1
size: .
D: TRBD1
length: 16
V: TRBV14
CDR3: CASSYRGFSMNTEAFF
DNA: TGTGCCAGCAGCTACAGGGGCTTCTCAATGAACACTGAAGCTTTCTTT

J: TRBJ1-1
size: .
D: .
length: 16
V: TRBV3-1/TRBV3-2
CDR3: CASSGGPIVMNTEAFF
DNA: TGTGCCAGCAGCGGCGGCCCAATCGTAATGAACACTGAAGCTTTCTTT

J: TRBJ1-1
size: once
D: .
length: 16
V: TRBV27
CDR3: CASSPSGRAVNTEAFF
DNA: TGTGCCAGCAGTCCTAGTGGCAGGGCGGTGAACACTGAAGCTTTCTTT

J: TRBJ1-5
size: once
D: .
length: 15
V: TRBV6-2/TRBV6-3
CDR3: CASSQDSYSNQPQHF
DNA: TGTGCCAGCAGTCAGGATTCTTATAGCAATCAGCCCCAGCATTTT

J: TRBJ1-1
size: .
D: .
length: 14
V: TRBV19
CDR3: CASDTGTTYTEAFF
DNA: TGTGCCAGTGATACCGGGACAACCTACACTGAAGCTTTCTTT

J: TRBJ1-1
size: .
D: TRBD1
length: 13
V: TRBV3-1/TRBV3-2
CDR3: CASSHPGQDKAFF
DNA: TGTGCCAGCAGCCACCCGGGACAGGACAAAGCTTTCTTT

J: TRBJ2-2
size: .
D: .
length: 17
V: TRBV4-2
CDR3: CASSQESDSIDTGELFF
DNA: TGTGCCAGCAGCCAAGAGTCGGACAGTATTGACACCGGGGAGCTGTTTTTT

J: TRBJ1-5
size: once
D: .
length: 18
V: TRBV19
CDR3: CASSSSRPTRTVEQPQHF
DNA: TGTGCCAGTAGTTCAAGCAGACCCACGCGGACAGTGGAACAGCCCCAGCATTTT

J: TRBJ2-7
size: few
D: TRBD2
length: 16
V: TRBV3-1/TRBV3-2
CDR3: CASSQGTSGTSYEQYF
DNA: TGTGCCAGCAGCCAAGGGACTAGCGGGACCTCCTACGAGCAGTACTTC

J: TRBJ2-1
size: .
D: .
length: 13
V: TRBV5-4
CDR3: CASSLRLGNEQFF
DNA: TGTGCCAGCAGCTTACGACTAGGGAATGAGCAGTTCTTC

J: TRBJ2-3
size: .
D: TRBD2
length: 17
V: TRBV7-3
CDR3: CASSLTRPAGTADTQYF
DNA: TGTGCCAGCAGCCTTACCCGGCCAGCGGGGACGGCAGATACGCAGTATTTT

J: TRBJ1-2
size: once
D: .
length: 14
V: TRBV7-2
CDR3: CASSLGRANYGYTF
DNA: TGTGCCAGCAGCTTAGGCAGGGCTAACTATGGCTACACCTTC

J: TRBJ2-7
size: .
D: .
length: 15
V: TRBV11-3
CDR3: CASSLNGQKSDEQYF
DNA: TGTGCCAGCAGCTTAAACGGACAGAAGTCCGACGAGCAGTACTTC

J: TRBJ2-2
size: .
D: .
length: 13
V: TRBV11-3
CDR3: CASSLESFGELFF
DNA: TGTGCCAGCAGCTTAGAATCTTTCGGGGAGCTGTTTTTT

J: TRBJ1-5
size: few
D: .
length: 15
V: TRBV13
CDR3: CASSLGREGNQPQHF
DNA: TGTGCCAGCAGCTTAGGCCGAGAGGGCAATCAGCCCCAGCATTTT

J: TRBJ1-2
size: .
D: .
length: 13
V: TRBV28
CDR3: CASSLGQPYGYTF
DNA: TGTGCCAGCAGCCTCGGACAGCCCTATGGCTACACCTTC

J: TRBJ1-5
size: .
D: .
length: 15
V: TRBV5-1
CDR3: CASSLRSGEGQPQHF
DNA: TGCGCCAGCAGCTTGAGGTCAGGGGAGGGTCAGCCCCAGCATTTT

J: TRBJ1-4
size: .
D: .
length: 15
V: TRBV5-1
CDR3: CASSLSQGRGEKLFF
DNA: TGCGCCAGCAGCTTGTCTCAGGGAAGGGGGGAAAAACTGTTTTTT

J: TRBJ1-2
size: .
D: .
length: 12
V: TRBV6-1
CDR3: CASSEQGYGYTF
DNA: TGTGCCAGCAGTGAACAGGGATATGGCTACACCTTC

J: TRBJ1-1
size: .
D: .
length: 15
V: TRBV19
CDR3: CASSMGPGAGTEAFF
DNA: TGTGCCAGTAGTATGGGTCCAGGGGCGGGCACTGAAGCTTTCTTT

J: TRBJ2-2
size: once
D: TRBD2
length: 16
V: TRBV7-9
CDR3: CASILYSGEITGELFF
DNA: TGTGCCAGCATACTCTATAGCGGGGAAATTACCGGGGAGCTGTTTTTT

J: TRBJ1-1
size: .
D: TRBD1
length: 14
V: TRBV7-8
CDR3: CASSATGLNTEAFF
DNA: TGTGCCAGCAGCGCGACAGGGCTGAACACTGAAGCTTTCTTT

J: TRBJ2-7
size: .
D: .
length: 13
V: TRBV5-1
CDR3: CASSLAGNYEQYF
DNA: TGCGCCAGCAGCTTGGCCGGGAACTACGAGCAGTACTTC

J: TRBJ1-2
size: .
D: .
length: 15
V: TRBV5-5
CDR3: CATGFTLSYPNGYTF
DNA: TGTGCCACAGGGTTTACGCTATCCTACCCTAATGGCTACACCTTC

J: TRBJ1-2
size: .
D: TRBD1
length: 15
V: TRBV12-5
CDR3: CASGPHRGQNYGYTF
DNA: TGTGCTAGTGGTCCCCACAGGGGGCAGAACTATGGCTACACCTTC

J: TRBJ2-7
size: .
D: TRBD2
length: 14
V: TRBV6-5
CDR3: CASSYLAGGGEQYF
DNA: TGTGCCAGCAGTTACCTGGCGGGGGGGGGCGAGCAGTACTTC

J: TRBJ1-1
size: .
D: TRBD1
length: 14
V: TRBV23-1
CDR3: CASSRGQGNTEAFF
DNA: TGCGCCAGCAGCAGGGGACAGGGGAACACTGAAGCTTTCTTT

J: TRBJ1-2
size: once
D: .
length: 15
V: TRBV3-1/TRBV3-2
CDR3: CASSHGEGRAYGYTF
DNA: TGTGCCAGCAGCCACGGGGAGGGGAGGGCCTATGGCTACACCTTC